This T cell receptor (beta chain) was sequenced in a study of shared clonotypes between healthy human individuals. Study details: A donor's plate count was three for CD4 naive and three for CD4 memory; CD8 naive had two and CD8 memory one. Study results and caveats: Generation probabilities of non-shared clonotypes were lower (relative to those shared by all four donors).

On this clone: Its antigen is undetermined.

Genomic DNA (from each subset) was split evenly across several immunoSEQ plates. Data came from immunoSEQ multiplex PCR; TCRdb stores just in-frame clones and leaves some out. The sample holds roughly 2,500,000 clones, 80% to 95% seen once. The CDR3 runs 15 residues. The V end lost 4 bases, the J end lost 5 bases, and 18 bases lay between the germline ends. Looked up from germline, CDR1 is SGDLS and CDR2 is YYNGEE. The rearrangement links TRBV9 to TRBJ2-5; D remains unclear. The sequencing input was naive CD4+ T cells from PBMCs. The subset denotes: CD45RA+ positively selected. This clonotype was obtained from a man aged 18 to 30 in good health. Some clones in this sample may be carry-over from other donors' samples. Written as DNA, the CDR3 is TGTGCCAGCAGCCCTCACAGCGAGATATGGGAGACCCAGTACTTC. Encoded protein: CASSPHSEIWETQYF.